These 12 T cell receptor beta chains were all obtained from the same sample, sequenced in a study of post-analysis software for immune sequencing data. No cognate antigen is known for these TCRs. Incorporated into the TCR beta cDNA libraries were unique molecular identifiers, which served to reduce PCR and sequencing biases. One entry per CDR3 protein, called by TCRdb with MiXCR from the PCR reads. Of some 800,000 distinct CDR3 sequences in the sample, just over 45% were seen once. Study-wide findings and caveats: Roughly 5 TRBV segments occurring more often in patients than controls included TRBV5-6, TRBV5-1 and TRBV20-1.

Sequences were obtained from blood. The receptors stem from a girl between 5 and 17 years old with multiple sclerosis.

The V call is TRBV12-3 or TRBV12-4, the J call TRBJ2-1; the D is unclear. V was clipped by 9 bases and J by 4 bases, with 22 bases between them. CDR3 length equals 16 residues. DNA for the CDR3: TGTGCCAGTGAGGACCAGACGATTAGTAGTTACAATGAGCAGTTCTTC. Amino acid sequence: CASEDQTISSYNEQFF.

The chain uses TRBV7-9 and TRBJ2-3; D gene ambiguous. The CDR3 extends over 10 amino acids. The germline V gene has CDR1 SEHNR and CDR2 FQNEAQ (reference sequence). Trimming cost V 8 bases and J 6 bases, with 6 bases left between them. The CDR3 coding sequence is TGTGCCAGCGGATGGGATACGCAGTATTTT. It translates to CASGWDTQYF. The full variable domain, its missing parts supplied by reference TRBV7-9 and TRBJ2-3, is DTGVSQNPRHKITKRGQNVTFRCDPISEHNRLYWYRQTLGQGPEFLTYFQNEAQLEKSRLLSDRFSAERPKGSFSTLEIQRTEQGDSAMYLCASGWDTQYFGPGTRLTVL.

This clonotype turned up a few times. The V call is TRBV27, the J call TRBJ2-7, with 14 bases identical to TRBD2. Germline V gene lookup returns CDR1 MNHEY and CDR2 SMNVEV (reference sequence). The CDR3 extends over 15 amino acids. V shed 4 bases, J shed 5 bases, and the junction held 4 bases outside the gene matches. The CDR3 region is CASSSGLAGDHEQYF. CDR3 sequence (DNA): TGTGCCAGCAGTTCGGGACTAGCGGGAGACCACGAGCAGTACTTC.

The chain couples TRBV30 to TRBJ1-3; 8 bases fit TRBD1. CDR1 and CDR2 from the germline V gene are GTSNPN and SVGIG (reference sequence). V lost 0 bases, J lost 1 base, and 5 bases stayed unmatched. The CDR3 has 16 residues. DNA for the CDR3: TGTGCCTGGAGTGTGTCGCGGACAGGGTCTGGAAACACCATATATTTT. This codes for CAWSVSRTGSGNTIYF.

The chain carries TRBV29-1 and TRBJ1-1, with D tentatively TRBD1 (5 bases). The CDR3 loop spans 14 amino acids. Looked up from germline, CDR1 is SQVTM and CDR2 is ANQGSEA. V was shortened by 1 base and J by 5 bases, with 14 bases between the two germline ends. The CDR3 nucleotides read TGCAGCGTTGAAGGACGGGACCGCCAGACTGAAGCTTTCTTT. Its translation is CSVEGRDRQTEAFF.

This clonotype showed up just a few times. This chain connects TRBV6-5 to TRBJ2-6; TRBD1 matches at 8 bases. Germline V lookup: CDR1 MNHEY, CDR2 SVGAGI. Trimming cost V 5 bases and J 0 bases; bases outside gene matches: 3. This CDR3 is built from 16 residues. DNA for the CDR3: TGTGCCAGCAGTATCGGACAGGGCTCTGGGGCCAACGTCCTGACTTTC. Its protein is CASSIGQGSGANVLTF.

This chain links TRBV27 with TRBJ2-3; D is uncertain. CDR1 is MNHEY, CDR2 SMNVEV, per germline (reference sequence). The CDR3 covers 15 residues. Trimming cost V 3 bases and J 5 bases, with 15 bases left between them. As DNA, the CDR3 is TGTGCCAGCAGTTTGGACCGACTTACGGGAGATACGCAGTATTTT. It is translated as CASSLDRLTGDTQYF.

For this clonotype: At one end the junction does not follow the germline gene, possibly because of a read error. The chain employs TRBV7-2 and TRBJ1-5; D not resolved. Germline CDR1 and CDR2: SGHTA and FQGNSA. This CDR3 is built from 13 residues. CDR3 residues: CASSLRGNRPQHF. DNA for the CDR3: TGTGCCAGCAGCTTACGGGGAAATCGGCCCCAGCATTTT.

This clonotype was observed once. CDR3 protein: CASSSLLPLAGESTNEQFF. The CDR3 DNA reads as TGCGCCAGCAGCTCCTTACTCCCCCTAGCGGGAGAAAGTACAAATGAGCAGTTCTTC. This sequence joins TRBV5-1 and TRBJ2-1, with 10 bases identical to TRBD2. V gave up 3 bases and J gave up 7 bases; unmatched junction bases: 19. From germline, CDR1 is SGHRS and CDR2 YFSETQ. This CDR3 comprises 19 residues.

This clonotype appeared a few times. This chain's CDR3 is CSVGAGGSYNEQFF. Written as DNA, the CDR3 is TGCAGCGTTGGAGCGGGAGGGTCCTACAATGAGCAGTTCTTC. The rearrangement uses TRBV29-1 and TRBJ2-1, with 10 bases aligning to TRBD2. The CDR3 has 14 residues. Trimming removed 4 bases from V and 1 base from J; junction bases left unmatched: 1. From germline, CDR1 is SQVTM and CDR2 ANQGSEA.

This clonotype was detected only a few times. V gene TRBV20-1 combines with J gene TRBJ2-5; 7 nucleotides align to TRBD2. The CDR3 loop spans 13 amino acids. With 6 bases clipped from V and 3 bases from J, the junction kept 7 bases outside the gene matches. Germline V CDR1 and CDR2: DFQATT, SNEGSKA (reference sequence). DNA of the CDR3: TGCAGTGCAGCTCGGGGGGTTAAAGAGACCCAGTACTTC. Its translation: CSAARGVKETQYF.

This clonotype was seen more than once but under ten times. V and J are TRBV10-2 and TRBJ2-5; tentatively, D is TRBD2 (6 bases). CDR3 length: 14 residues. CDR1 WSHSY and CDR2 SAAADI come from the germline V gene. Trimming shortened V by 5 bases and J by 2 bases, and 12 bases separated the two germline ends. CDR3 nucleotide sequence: TGCGCCAGCAGTCGGGGCGGGAAACAAGAGACCCAGTACTTC. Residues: CASSRGGKQETQYF.